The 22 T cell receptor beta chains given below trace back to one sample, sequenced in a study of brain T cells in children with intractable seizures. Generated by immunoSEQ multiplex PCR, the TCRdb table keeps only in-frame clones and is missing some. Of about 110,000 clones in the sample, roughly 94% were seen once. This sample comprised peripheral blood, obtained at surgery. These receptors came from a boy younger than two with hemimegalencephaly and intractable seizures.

The CDR3 here is CSVGGALETQYF. The CDR3 nucleotides read TGCAGCGTTGGGGGGGCCTTAGAGACCCAGTACTTC. The chain recombines TRBV29-1 with TRBJ2-5, with D perhaps matching TRBD1 or TRBD2 (6 bases each). Germline loops: CDR1 SQVTM, CDR2 ANQGSEA. The CDR3 is 12 amino acids. Trimming removed 4 bases from V and 4 bases from J, with 10 bases in between.

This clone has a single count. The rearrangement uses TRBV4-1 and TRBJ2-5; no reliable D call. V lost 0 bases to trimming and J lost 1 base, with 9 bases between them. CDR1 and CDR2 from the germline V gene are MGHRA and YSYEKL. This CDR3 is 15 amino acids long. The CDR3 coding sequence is TGCGCCAGCAGCCAAGAGTGGGCTAGCCAAGAGACCCAGTACTTC. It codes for CASSQEWASQETQYF.

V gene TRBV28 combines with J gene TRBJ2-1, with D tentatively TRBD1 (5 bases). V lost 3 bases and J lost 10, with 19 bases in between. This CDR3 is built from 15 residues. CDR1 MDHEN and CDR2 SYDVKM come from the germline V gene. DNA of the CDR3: TGTGCCAGCAGTTTTTCCTTACCAGGGATGGACGAGCAGTTCTTC. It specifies CASSFSLPGMDEQFF. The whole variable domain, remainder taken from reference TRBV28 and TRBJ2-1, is DVKVTQSSRYLVKRTGEKVFLECVQDMDHENMFWYRQDPGLGLRLIYFSYDVKMKEKGDIPEGYSVSREKKERFSLILESASTNQTSMYLCASSFSLPGMDEQFFGPGTRLTVL.

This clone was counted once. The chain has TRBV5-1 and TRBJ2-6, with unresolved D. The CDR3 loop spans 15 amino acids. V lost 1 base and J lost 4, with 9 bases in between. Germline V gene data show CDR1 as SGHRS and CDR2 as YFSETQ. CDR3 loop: CASSLITPGANVLTF. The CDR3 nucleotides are TGCGCCAGCAGCTTGATTACTCCCGGGGCCAACGTCCTGACTTTC.

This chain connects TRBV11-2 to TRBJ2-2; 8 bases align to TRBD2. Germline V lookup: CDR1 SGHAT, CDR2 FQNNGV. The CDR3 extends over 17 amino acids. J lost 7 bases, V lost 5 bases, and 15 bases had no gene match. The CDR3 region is CASSRLSTAGELGELFF. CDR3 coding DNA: TGTGCCAGCAGCCGTCTGAGTACAGCGGGAGAGCTCGGGGAGCTGTTTTTT.

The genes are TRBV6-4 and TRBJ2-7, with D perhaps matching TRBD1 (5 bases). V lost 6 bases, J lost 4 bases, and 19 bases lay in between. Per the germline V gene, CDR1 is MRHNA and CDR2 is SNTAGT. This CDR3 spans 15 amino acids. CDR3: CASSVGWGGPYEQYF. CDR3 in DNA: TGTGCCAGCAGCGTTGGCTGGGGCGGACCTTACGAGCAGTACTTC.

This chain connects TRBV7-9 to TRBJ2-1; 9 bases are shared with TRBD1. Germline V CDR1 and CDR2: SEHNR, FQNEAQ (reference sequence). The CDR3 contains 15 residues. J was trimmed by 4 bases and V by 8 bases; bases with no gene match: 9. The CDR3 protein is CASGPRDRVYNEQFF. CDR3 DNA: TGTGCCAGCGGACCCCGGGACAGGGTATACAATGAGCAGTTCTTC.

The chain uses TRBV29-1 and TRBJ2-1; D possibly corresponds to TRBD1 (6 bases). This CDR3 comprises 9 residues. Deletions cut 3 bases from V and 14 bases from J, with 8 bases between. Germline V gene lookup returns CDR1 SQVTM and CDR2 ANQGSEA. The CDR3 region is CSVDRGEFF. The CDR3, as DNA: TGCAGCGTTGACAGGGGAGAGTTCTTC.

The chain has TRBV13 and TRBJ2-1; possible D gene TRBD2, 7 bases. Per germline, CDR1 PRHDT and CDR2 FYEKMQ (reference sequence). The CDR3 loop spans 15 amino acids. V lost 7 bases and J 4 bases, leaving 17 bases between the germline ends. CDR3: CASTTGGAFYNEQFF. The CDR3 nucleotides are TGTGCCAGCACCACTGGGGGGGCGTTTTACAATGAGCAGTTCTTC.

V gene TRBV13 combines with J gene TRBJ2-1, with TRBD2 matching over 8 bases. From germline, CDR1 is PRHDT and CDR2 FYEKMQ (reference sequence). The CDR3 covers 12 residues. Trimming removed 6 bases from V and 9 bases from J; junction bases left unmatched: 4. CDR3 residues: CASSPGLAEQFF. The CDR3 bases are TGTGCCAGCAGTCCTGGACTAGCTGAGCAGTTCTTC.

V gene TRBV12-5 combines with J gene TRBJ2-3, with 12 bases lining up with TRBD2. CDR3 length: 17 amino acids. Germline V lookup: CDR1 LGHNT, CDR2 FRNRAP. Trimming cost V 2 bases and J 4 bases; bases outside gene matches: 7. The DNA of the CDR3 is TGTGCTAGTGGTTTGCGCCTAGCGGGAGGGCCGTCAGATACGCAGTATTTT. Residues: CASGLRLAGGPSDTQYF.

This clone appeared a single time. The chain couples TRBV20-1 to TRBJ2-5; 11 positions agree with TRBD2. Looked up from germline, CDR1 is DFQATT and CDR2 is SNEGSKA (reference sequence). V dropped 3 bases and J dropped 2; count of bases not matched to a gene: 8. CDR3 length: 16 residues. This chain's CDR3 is CSASILAGVWQETQYF. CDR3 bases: TGCAGTGCTAGTATACTAGCGGGAGTGTGGCAAGAGACCCAGTACTTC.

The chain's CDR3 is CASSPSGTQYQPQHF. CDR3 coding DNA: TGTGCCAGCTCACCAAGTGGGACACAGTATCAGCCCCAGCATTTT. The chain uses TRBV18 and TRBJ1-5, with a weak D call TRBD1 (6 bases). The germline V gene has CDR1 KGHSH and CDR2 LQKENI. This CDR3 has 15 residues. Trimming shortened V by 2 bases and J by 5 bases, and 13 bases separated the two germline ends.

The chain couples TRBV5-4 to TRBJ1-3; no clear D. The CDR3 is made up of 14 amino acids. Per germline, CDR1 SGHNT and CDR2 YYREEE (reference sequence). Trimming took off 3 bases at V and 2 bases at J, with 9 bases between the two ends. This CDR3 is CASSSGPAGNTIYF. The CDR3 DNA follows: TGTGCCAGCAGCTCCGGGCCCGCTGGAAACACCATATATTTT.

The DNA for the CDR3 is TGCGCCAGCAGCTTGGGCGGGACTAGCGGCACAGATACGCAGTATTTT. Its protein product is CASSLGGTSGTDTQYF. The J gene is TRBJ2-3, the V gene TRBV5-1; 10 bases are a match to TRBD2. V lost 0 bases to trimming and J lost 1 base; unmatched junction nucleotides: 2. The CDR3 has 16 amino acids. Germline V CDR1 and CDR2: SGHRS, YFSETQ.

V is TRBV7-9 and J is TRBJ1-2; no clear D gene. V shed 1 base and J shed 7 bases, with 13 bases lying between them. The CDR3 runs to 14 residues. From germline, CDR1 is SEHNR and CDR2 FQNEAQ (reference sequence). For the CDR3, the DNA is TGTGCCAGCAGCTTAGGAGGTGGGCTTGGTGGCTACACCTTC. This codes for CASSLGGGLGGYTF.

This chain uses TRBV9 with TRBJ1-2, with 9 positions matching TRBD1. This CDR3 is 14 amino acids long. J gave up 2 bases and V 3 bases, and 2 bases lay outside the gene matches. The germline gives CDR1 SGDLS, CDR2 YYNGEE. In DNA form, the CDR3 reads TGTGCCAGCAGCGGAGGGACAGGGAACTATGGCTACACCTTC. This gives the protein CASSGGTGNYGYTF.

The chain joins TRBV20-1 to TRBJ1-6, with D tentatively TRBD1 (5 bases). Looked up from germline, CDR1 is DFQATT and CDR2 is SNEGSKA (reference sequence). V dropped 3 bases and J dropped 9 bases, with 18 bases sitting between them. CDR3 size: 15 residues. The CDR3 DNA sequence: TGCAGTGCTAGTAGGGACGTAGGAAGGGGTTCACCCCTCCACTTT. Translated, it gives CSASRDVGRGSPLHF.

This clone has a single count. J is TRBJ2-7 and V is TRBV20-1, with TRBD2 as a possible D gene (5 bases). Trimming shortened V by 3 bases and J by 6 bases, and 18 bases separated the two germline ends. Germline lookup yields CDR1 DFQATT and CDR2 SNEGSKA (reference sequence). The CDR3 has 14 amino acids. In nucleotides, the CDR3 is TGCAGTGCTAGTGCCCGGGATGTTCCCCCCGAGCAGTACTTC. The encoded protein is CSASARDVPPEQYF.

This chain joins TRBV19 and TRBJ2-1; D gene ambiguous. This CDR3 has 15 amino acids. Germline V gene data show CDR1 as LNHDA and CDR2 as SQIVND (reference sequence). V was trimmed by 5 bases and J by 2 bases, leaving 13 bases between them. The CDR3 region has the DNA TGTGCCAGTAGTCCCTCTCCCTCTGCCTACAATGAGCAGTTCTTC. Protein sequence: CASSPSPSAYNEQFF.

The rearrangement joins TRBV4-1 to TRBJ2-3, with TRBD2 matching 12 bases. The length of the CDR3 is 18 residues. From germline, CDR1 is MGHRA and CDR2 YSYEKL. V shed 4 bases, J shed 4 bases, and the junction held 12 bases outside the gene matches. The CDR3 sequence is CASSRRLAGASGPDTQYF. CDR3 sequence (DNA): TGCGCCAGCAGCCGGCGACTAGCGGGAGCCTCGGGCCCAGATACGCAGTATTTT.

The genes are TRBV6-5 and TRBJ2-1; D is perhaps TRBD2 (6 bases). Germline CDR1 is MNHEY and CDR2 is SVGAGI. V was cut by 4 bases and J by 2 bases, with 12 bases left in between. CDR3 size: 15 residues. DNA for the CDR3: TGTGCCAGCAGTTTAGGAGTAGCGGCCTACAATGAGCAGTTCTTC. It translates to CASSLGVAAYNEQFF.